This T cell receptor (beta chain) was documented in a study of cytomegalovirus exposure and HLA in healthy donors. Study findings and constraints: Roughly uniform sequencing depth across donors was assumed, possibly incorrectly. Accurate prediction of HLA-A and HLA-B alleles (for most subjects) was reportedly achieved from TCR beta sequences. Fewer N-insertions (relative to the approximately 700-donor mean) were reportedly seen in an Asian-associated ancestry cluster in a later analysis. In an earlier analysis, most TCR beta V segments were productive about 90% or about 30% of the time.

A few counts support this clone. What it binds is unknown. The PCR used 60 Vbeta and 13 Jbeta primers. This table comes from immunoSEQ multiplex PCR, and its TCRdb copy is limited to in-frame clones, with some not included. The table records about 150,000 clones, 70% to 80% of them present only once. The CDR3 contains 15 residues. With 3 bases clipped from V and 2 bases from J, the junction kept 8 bases outside the gene matches. The germline V gene has CDR1 GTSNPN and CDR2 SVGIG (reference sequence). Sequencing was performed on PBMCs. This clonotype was obtained from a woman aged 55 to 70 in good health and CMV-seropositive. The rearrangement uses TRBV30 and TRBJ2-7, with 9 nucleotides matching TRBD1. The DNA for the CDR3 is TGTGCCTGGAGCACCGGGACAGGGACAACCTACGAGCAGTACTTC. Translation gives CAWSTGTGTTYEQYF.